This T cell receptor beta chain was captured in a study of T cell repertoires in cytomegalovirus infection. Across the whole study: Public TCR beta signatures indicated both CMV infection and matching HLA type.

TCRdb called the reads again in MiXCR, with one record for every CDR3 protein. Of about 500,000 distinct CDR3 sequences in the sample, about 33% were seen once. About this clonotype itself: Its antigen is unidentified.

J lost 2 bases, V lost 6 bases, and 11 bases had no gene match. The germline gives CDR1 DFQATT, CDR2 SNEGSKA (reference sequence). The CDR3 has 16 amino acids. This sequence was found in a human donor in good health (CMV status not recorded). Some clones in this sample may be carry-over from other donors' samples. Sample: cultured PBMCs, taken from culture after CMV antigen stimulation. The J gene is TRBJ2-3, the V gene TRBV20-1; 10 nucleotides align to TRBD2. CDR3 in DNA: TGCAGTGCCCATAAAAGCGGGAGGGATATCACAGATACGCAGTATTTT. It translates to CSAHKSGRDITDTQYF.